The entry below gives a single T cell receptor (beta chain) sequence along with its context. No antigen is known for it. Per-nucleotide qualities are absent, and no much larger clonotype sits a single base away. The V end gives up 8 bases and the J end 8 bases, leaving 12 bases in the junction not matched to a gene. The germline V gene (reference sequence) specifies WNHNN as CDR1 and SYGVQD as CDR2. The CDR3 covers 14 residues, taking in both the cysteine and the phenylalanine. The only DNA kept is the CDR3, 42 bases in frame from the first base. This sample was taken from a study of early stage breast cancer tumors (dated by TCRdb to the late 2010s). Regarding the complete study: Of the 15 to 20 invasive breast tumors, more than 9 were found to be estrogen receptor-positive, progesterone receptor-positive and HER2-negative. Most of the 12 ER+/PR+/HER2- tumors were invasive ductal carcinomas, while the other four were invasive lobular carcinomas. On average, each sample got about 9-fold read coverage. A total of 2,651,842 templates, representing under 1.1 million unique clonotypes, were detected across all samples.

The paper's findings and limits, for the study overall: Sequencing bulk genomic DNA from unsorted cells could not capture chain pairing or functional markers like CD4, CD8 and FOXP3. Compared with adjacent normal breast tissue, tumors had higher clonality and 2 to 3-fold greater T cell density. Analysis by tumor subtype was prevented by the small cohort size. Enriched TCRB sequences shared across patients were mostly commonly generated sequences, unlikely to play an important role in the tumor microenvironment. Repertoires from blood and normal breast were more alike than repertoires from blood and tumor, and in about 85% of the 16 patients, comparing each tissue with blood separated tumor from normal.

The study profiled bulk TCR beta-chain repertoires in matched peripheral blood, tumor and adjacent normal breast tissue taken from more than 15 patients with early-stage breast cancer. Before surgery, roughly 4.5-11 mL of whole blood was collected into EDTA tubes and then processed within 2 hours. Ficoll-Paque centrifugation in SepMate-50 tubes was used to isolate peripheral blood mononuclear cells. PBMCs were cryopreserved in aliquots of about 1.8 to 4.5 million cells in approximately 90% FBS with around 10% DMSO and kept in liquid nitrogen. The Qiagen AllPrep DNA/RNA Mini kit was used to extract genomic DNA. Every sample was amplified as two independent genomic DNA replicates, using approximately 550 ng for blood and roughly 1.6 ug for tumor or normal breast. Following the manufacturer's instructions, the ImmunoSeq Intro kit was used to carry out TCRB sequencing on genomic DNA. The multiplex PCR ran for 30 to 40 cycles using proprietary primers and spike-in control sequences for absolute quantification. Single-end 150-bp reads were used to sequence an 87-bp fragment spanning the CDR3 and the flanking V and J genes. Each lane of an Illumina MiSeq using version 3.0 chemistry carried seven multiplexed samples, with two replicates per sample. For the original study's pipeline: The vendor's proprietary pipeline handled the raw data processing, merging both replicates into a single result for each sample. To define clonotypes, the study grouped productive rearrangements that shared the V-gene family, CDR3 amino acid sequence and J-gene segment. Clonality was computed as 1 minus the normalized Shannon entropy (Pielou evenness) of TCRB abundances. T cell density was estimated by dividing total templates by the number of input cells inferred from the DNA input amount. Recon with default parameters was used to estimate total repertoire diversity and clonality. Clonotypes with over 0.1% abundance in tumor and at least 32-fold higher abundance in tumor than in normal breast were defined as tumor-enriched. Held by TCRdb, this immuneACCESS table contains in-frame sequences only and omits some clones. Under half of the omission traces to an unresolved V gene where checked; the cause of the rest is unknown. V, J and clone size were drawn from that table, and D and trimming were deduced from the DNA. The sample table lists approximately 75,000 clones, around 80% of them with a count of one. Clones ranked in the top ten supply 4% to 5% of the sample.

The chain is encoded by TRBV10-1 joined to TRBJ2-1; TRBD2 fits 7 bases in the junction. The receptor was derived from a person aged 35-55 years with breast cancer. The sequencing input was blood. This receptor carries the CDR3 CASARDGGKDEQFF. In nucleotide form, the sequence is TGCGCCAGCGCCCGGGACGGGGGGAAGGATGAGCAGTTCTTC.